The rows below give T cell receptor beta chains drawn from one sample of a study of blood T cell repertoires in COVID-19. Measured with immunoSEQ multiplex PCR; TCRdb has only the in-frame clones, and not every one. The sample carries some 300,000 clones, around 88% recorded once. The specimen sequenced was peripheral blood. These receptor sequences come from a young woman who had recovered from COVID-19. The CDR3 runs from the conserved cysteine through the conserved F or W. A D gene is named only where the DNA matches it firmly. Not all rows give a size; the values are once, few, many and, for expanded clones, a class.

J gene | clone size | V gene | D gene | CDR3 protein | CDR3 DNA
TRBJ1-2 | . | TRBV9 | TRBD1 | CASSVGRGRDGYTF | TGTGCCAGCAGCGTAGGGAGGGGGCGAGATGGCTACACCTTC
TRBJ1-6 | . | TRBV21-1 | . | CASSSRQCLNSPLHF | TGTGCCAGCAGCAGCCGACAGTGCCTAAATTCACCCCTCCACTTT
TRBJ2-3 | few | TRBV27 | TRBD1 | CASCLRDRVTDTQYF | TGTGCCAGCTGCCTCCGGGACAGGGTAACAGATACGCAGTATTTT
TRBJ1-2 | . | TRBV11-2 | TRBD1 | CASSSRGRGGYGYTF | TGTGCCAGCAGTTCCAGGGGGCGAGGAGGCTATGGCTACACCTTC
TRBJ2-5 | . | TRBV7-2 | TRBD2 | CASSAGLAGGKETQYF | TGTGCCAGCAGCGCGGGACTAGCGGGGGGGAAAGAGACCCAGTACTTC
TRBJ1-2 | once | TRBV11-2 | TRBD1 | CASSLPGQGLGYTF | TGTGCCAGCAGCTTGCCGGGACAGGGTCTTGGCTACACCTTC
TRBJ2-7 | . | TRBV5-8 | . | CASSRRGTLTYEQYF | TGTGCCAGCAGCCGTAGGGGGACACTCACCTACGAGCAGTACTTC
TRBJ1-1 | . | TRBV12-3/TRBV12-4 | . | CAAGTQMNTEAFF | TGTGCCGCGGGTACGCAAATGAACACTGAAGCTTTCTTT
TRBJ1-1 | once | TRBV12-3/TRBV12-4 | . | CASSLEDSTEAFF | TGTGCCAGCAGTTTGGAGGACAGCACTGAAGCTTTCTTT
TRBJ1-6 | . | TRBV3-1/TRBV3-2 | . | CASSHLGTVSYNSPLHF | TGTGCCAGCAGCCACCTCGGGACTGTCTCCTATAATTCACCCCTCCACTTT
TRBJ1-6 | . | TRBV7-3 | . | CASSTQNNSPLHF | TGTGCCAGCAGCACTCAAAATAATTCACCCCTCCACTTT
TRBJ1-4 | . | TRBV11-2 | . | CASSLGPGSFREKLFF | TGTGCCAGCAGCTTAGGGCCAGGGTCCTTTCGGGAAAAACTGTTTTTT
TRBJ2-1 | . | TRBV6-2/TRBV6-3 | TRBD2 | CASSRAGTSVHNEQFF | TGTGCCAGCAGTCGAGCCGGGACTAGCGTCCACAATGAGCAGTTCTTC
TRBJ1-5 | . | TRBV27 | TRBD1 | CATAGTGNQPQHF | TGTGCCACAGCGGGGACAGGGAATCAGCCCCAGCATTTT
TRBJ2-2 | . | TRBV4-3 | . | CASSQDPWGSTGELFF | TGCGCCAGCAGCCAAGACCCATGGGGCTCCACCGGGGAGCTGTTTTTT
TRBJ1-2 | . | TRBV5-1 | TRBD1 | CASSLGTGANYGYTF | TGCGCCAGCAGCTTAGGGACAGGGGCTAACTATGGCTACACCTTC
TRBJ2-5 | . | TRBV5-1 | TRBD2 | CASSKYSGGGPGSQYF | TGCGCCAGCAGCAAGTATAGCGGGGGGGGCCCAGGGTCCCAGTACTTC
TRBJ1-6 | once | TRBV7-9 | TRBD1 | CASSLGGTARESPLHF | TGTGCCAGCAGCTTAGGTGGGACAGCTCGGGAGTCACCCCTCCACTTT
TRBJ2-1 | . | TRBV11-3 | . | CASSFMADTTNEQFF | TGTGCCAGCAGCTTCATGGCAGACACAACCAATGAGCAGTTCTTC
TRBJ1-6 | . | TRBV9 | TRBD1 | CATAKGTVNSPLHF | TGTGCCACCGCCAAAGGGACAGTAAATTCACCCCTCCACTTT
TRBJ1-2 | . | TRBV7-8 | . | CASTIPPGGYTF | TGTGCCAGCACAATTCCCCCGGGAGGCTACACCTTC
TRBJ2-1 | . | TRBV27 | TRBD2 | CASSPGTSGDNEQFF | TGTGCCAGCAGTCCGGGGACTAGCGGAGACAATGAGCAGTTCTTC
TRBJ2-1 | . | TRBV3-1/TRBV3-2 | TRBD2 | CASSQAGGNEQFF | TGTGCCAGCAGCCAGGCGGGGGGCAATGAGCAGTTCTTC
TRBJ2-7 | . | TRBV7-9 | . | CASSLPGTGLGEQYF | TGTGCCAGCAGCTTACCCGGGACTGGCCTCGGCGAGCAGTACTTC
TRBJ2-5 | once | TRBV7-3 | . | CASSSGEQETQYF | TGTGCCAGCAGCTCGGGGGAGCAAGAGACCCAGTACTTC
TRBJ2-2 | once | TRBV9 | . | CASSDAPAGPNTGELFF | TGTGCCAGCAGCGACGCGCCAGCGGGTCCTAACACCGGGGAGCTGTTTTTT
TRBJ2-5 | . | TRBV6-5 | TRBD1 | CASTRGQGAETQYF | TGTGCCAGCACCCGAGGCCAGGGGGCAGAGACCCAGTACTTC
TRBJ2-3 | . | TRBV11-1 | . | CASSPRDLGTDTQYF | TGTGCCAGCAGCCCTCGGGACTTAGGGACAGATACGCAGTATTTT
TRBJ1-2 | . | TRBV4-3 | TRBD1 | CASSQDTGDFYGYTF | TGCGCCAGCAGCCAAGATACAGGGGATTTCTATGGCTACACCTTC
TRBJ1-6 | . | TRBV3-1/TRBV3-2 | . | CASSQGGGSNSPLHF | TGTGCCAGCAGCCAAGGGGGGGGCTCTAATTCACCCCTCCACTTT
TRBJ2-6 | . | TRBV3-1/TRBV3-2 | TRBD1 | CASSQGWTGSPGANVLTF | TGTGCCAGCAGCCAAGGTTGGACAGGATCCCCTGGGGCCAACGTCCTGACTTTC
TRBJ1-6 | . | TRBV7-3 | . | CASSLEEYSPLHF | TGTGCCAGCAGCTTAGAGGAGTATTCACCCCTCCACTTT
TRBJ2-3 | . | TRBV7-3 | . | CASSPQGFSTDTQYF | TGTGCCAGCAGCCCACAGGGCTTTAGCACAGATACGCAGTATTTT
TRBJ2-2 | few | TRBV10-2 | . | CASKLDDTGELFF | TGCGCCAGCAAGCTAGATGACACCGGGGAGCTGTTTTTT
TRBJ1-4 | once | TRBV11-2 | . | CASSLTVFNEKLFF | TGTGCCAGCAGCTTGACAGTCTTTAATGAAAAACTGTTTTTT
TRBJ2-5 | . | TRBV6-6 | . | CASSYSSEETQYF | TGTGCCAGCAGTTACTCGTCAGAAGAGACCCAGTACTTC
TRBJ1-2 | once | TRBV7-2 | TRBD1 | CASSLEWDRSQNYGYTF | TGTGCCAGCAGCTTAGAATGGGACAGGAGCCAGAACTATGGCTACACCTTC
TRBJ1-6 | . | TRBV10-2 | TRBD1 | CASSDWGQNSPLHF | TGCGCCAGCAGTGATTGGGGACAGAATTCACCCCTCCACTTT
TRBJ2-5 | . | TRBV28 | TRBD1 | CASSDRGRETQYF | TGTGCCAGCAGCGACAGGGGAAGAGAGACCCAGTACTTC
TRBJ1-2 | . | TRBV5-1 | . | CASSLAGKNDTF | TGCGCCAGCAGCTTGGCAGGAAAAAACGACACCTTC
TRBJ1-1 | . | TRBV28 | TRBD1 | CASRRQGGTEAFF | TGTGCCAGCAGACGACAGGGGGGCACTGAAGCTTTCTTT
TRBJ2-7 | . | TRBV5-3 | TRBD1 | CARSWDRGDYEQYF | TGTGCCAGAAGCTGGGACAGGGGGGACTACGAGCAGTACTTC
TRBJ2-1 | . | TRBV5-1 | TRBD2 | CASSSSLAGGSYNEQFF | TGCGCCAGCAGCAGTTCACTAGCGGGAGGCTCCTACAATGAGCAGTTCTTC
TRBJ2-3 | . | TRBV24-1 | TRBD2 | CATSSSGDTDTQYF | TGTGCCACCAGTTCCAGCGGGGACACAGATACGCAGTATTTT
TRBJ1-1 | few | TRBV19 | . | CASSLDKSDTEAFF | TGTGCCAGTAGTCTGGACAAGTCAGACACTGAAGCTTTCTTT
TRBJ1-1 | . | TRBV9 | . | CASSVGRDTEAFF | TGTGCCAGCAGCGTAGGACGGGACACTGAAGCTTTCTTT
TRBJ2-7 | . | TRBV11-2 | TRBD1 | CASSSNIGQGYEQYF | TGTGCCAGCAGTTCTAACATAGGACAGGGCTACGAGCAGTACTTC
TRBJ1-2 | . | TRBV6-5 | . | CASSWERGIYGYTF | TGTGCCAGCAGTTGGGAAAGGGGGATCTATGGCTACACCTTC
TRBJ2-4 | once | TRBV11-3 | . | CASSLGAGSIQYF | TGTGCCAGCAGCTTAGGGGCCGGGAGCATTCAGTACTTC
TRBJ2-3 | . | TRBV19 | TRBD1 | CASSNGQVTDTQYF | TGTGCCAGTAGTAACGGACAGGTCACAGATACGCAGTATTTT